The 27 T cell receptor beta chains reported below all come from one sample, sequenced in a study of control samples from healthy donors and cancer patients. Libraries were prepared by immunoSEQ multiplex PCR; TCRdb keeps only in-frame clonotypes and omits some of them. The repertoire has 150,000 to 200,000 clones, roughly 94% of them found once; the top ten carry approximately 1.4%. The sequenced material came from blood. The receptors were gathered from a woman under 30 in good health.

The rearrangement links TRBV7-3 to TRBJ1-4; D uncertain. V dropped 6 bases and J dropped 0 bases, with 11 bases sitting between them. CDR3 size: 15 residues. Germline V gene lookup returns CDR1 SGHTA and CDR2 FQGTGA. CDR3 nucleotide sequence: TGTGCCAGCAGTCTCGGCCCCTCAACTAATGAAAAACTGTTTTTT. Translated: CASSLGPSTNEKLFF.

The CDR3, as DNA: TGTGCCAGCTCACCGGACAGGGCTACGAATGAGCAGTTCTTC. Translating it yields CASSPDRATNEQFF. The V and J genes are TRBV18 and TRBJ2-1; 8 nucleotides agree with TRBD1. The CDR3 contains 14 residues. Germline V CDR1 and CDR2: KGHSH, LQKENI. V shed 3 bases and J 7 bases; nucleotides not matched to a gene: 5.

This rearrangement joins TRBV3-1 (or the pseudogene TRBV3-2) to TRBJ2-3, with D tentatively TRBD1 (5 bases). V was cut by 4 bases and J by 9 bases, with 8 bases left in between. Germline lookup yields CDR1 LGHDT and CDR2 YNNKEL (reference sequence). The CDR3 covers 11 residues. CDR3 bases: TGTGCCAGCAGCCCGAGGACAACGCAGTATTTT. Protein product: CASSPRTTQYF.

This clone was seen only a few times. The chain is built from TRBV7-8 and TRBJ2-7, with D maybe TRBD2 (7 bases). Trimming pared 5 bases from V and 8 bases from J, leaving 25 bases between. CDR3 length: 16 amino acids. The V gene's germline CDR1 is SGHVS and CDR2 FQNEAQ. The CDR3 DNA reads as TGTGCCAGCAGCCCATCTGGGGGCGGGAGAGGGGGTAAGCAGTACTTC. Protein sequence: CASSPSGGGRGGKQYF.

The V call is TRBV3-1 (or the pseudogene TRBV3-2), the J call TRBJ1-1; a possible D gene is TRBD1 (6 bases). With 0 bases removed from V and 5 bases from J, the gap between germline ends came to 10 bases. The germline gives CDR1 LGHDT, CDR2 YNNKEL (reference sequence). The CDR3 runs 14 residues. CDR3 amino acids: CASSQDAGATEAFF. As DNA, the CDR3 is TGTGCCAGCAGCCAAGACGCAGGGGCTACTGAAGCTTTCTTT.

The chain is built from TRBV5-6 and TRBJ2-4; D perhaps matches TRBD1 (6 bases). There are 12 residues in the CDR3. V dropped 4 bases and J dropped 6 bases, with 8 bases sitting between them. CDR1 SGHDT and CDR2 YYEEEE come from the germline V gene. The CDR3 nucleotides are TGTGCCAGCAGCACAGGGAGAAACATTCAGTACTTC. The encoded protein is CASSTGRNIQYF.

This chain connects TRBV19 to TRBJ2-4; possibly TRBD1 for D (5 bases). The ends were cut back, 4 bases at V and 0 bases at J, with 13 bases in the middle. The CDR3 length is 16 residues. CDR1 is LNHDA and CDR2 is SQIVND in the germline V gene (reference sequence). The CDR3 coding sequence is TGTGCCAGTAGTACCGTCCGACAGATAGCCAAAAACATTCAGTACTTC. Translation: CASSTVRQIAKNIQYF.

This CDR3 is CASSDPVGTGRWAFF. CDR3 in DNA: TGTGCCAGCAGTGACCCGGTCGGGACAGGGCGTTGGGCTTTCTTT. The chain couples TRBV2 to TRBJ1-1; 9 positions agree with TRBD1. Germline V gene lookup returns CDR1 SNHLY and CDR2 FYNNEI. Germline trimming cut 3 bases from V and 11 bases from J; bases unmatched to any gene: 13. The CDR3 length is 15 residues.

This clone appeared a single time. V and J are TRBV13 and TRBJ2-2; 9 bases map to TRBD2. CDR3 size: 17 residues. CDR1 is PRHDT and CDR2 is FYEKMQ in the germline V gene (reference sequence). Trimming removed 7 bases from V and 6 bases from J; junction bases left unmatched: 15. The CDR3 reads CASTTIVGGGAPGELFF. Written as DNA, the CDR3 is TGTGCCAGCACCACGATAGTGGGCGGGGGGGCCCCCGGGGAGCTGTTTTTT.

The chain has TRBV6-2 or TRBV6-3 and TRBJ1-1, with 7 bases fitting TRBD1. With V trimmed by 5 bases and J by 5 bases, 5 bases remained unmatched. Germline loops: CDR1 MNHEY, CDR2 SVGEGT. CDR3 length: 13 amino acids. The CDR3 sequence is CASSAGGRTEAFF. The CDR3 region has the DNA TGTGCCAGCAGTGCAGGGGGAAGGACTGAAGCTTTCTTT.

This sequence joins TRBV29-1 and TRBJ1-4, with 7 bases matching TRBD1. V lost 7 bases to trimming and J lost 6 bases; unmatched junction nucleotides: 5. This CDR3 is built from 12 residues. Germline lookup yields CDR1 SQVTM and CDR2 ANQGSEA. As DNA, the CDR3 is TGCAGCGGCGGACAGGCGGATGAAAAACTGTTTTTT. It translates to CSGGQADEKLFF.

The chain couples TRBV4-3 to TRBJ1-6, with TRBD1 identical over 9 bases. The CDR3 spans 14 residues. CDR1 and CDR2 from the germline V gene are LGHNA and YSLEER. The V and J ends lost 4 bases and 10 bases, in that order; junction bases with no gene match: 5. CDR3 in amino acids: CASSPDRGGSPLHF. The CDR3 DNA follows: TGCGCCAGCAGCCCGGACAGGGGAGGCTCACCCCTCCACTTT.

The V gene is TRBV6-5, the J gene TRBJ1-6, with TRBD1 matching 8 bases. CDR3 length: 14 amino acids. J lost 5 bases, V lost 5 bases, and 2 bases had no gene match. Germline V gene lookup returns CDR1 MNHEY and CDR2 SVGAGI. CDR3 amino acids: CASSRQGNNSPLHF. CDR3 nucleotides: TGTGCCAGCAGTCGACAGGGGAATAATTCACCCCTCCACTTT.

The chain couples TRBV27 to TRBJ1-2; TRBD1 might be the D (5 bases). The CDR3 is 12 amino acids. Trimming removed 8 bases at V and 1 base at J, with 8 bases between. Germline V gene data show CDR1 as MNHEY and CDR2 as SMNVEV (reference sequence). This chain's CDR3 is CASSGDNYGYTF. Written as DNA, the CDR3 is TGTGCCAGCTCGGGGGATAACTATGGCTACACCTTC.

The chain links TRBV6-5 to TRBJ2-1; a weak D match, TRBD1 (6 bases). The CDR3 runs to 14 residues. Looked up from germline, CDR1 is MNHEY and CDR2 is SVGAGI. The V gene lost 6 bases and the J gene lost 5 bases, with 14 bases spanning the gap. CDR3 bases: TGTGCCAGCAGAAACAGGGTATGGGACAATGAGCAGTTCTTC. Translation gives CASRNRVWDNEQFF.

V usage is TRBV24-1 and J usage is TRBJ2-7; D unresolved. CDR1 is KGHDR, CDR2 SFDVKD, per germline. The CDR3 extends over 13 amino acids. Trimming left V 1 base short and J 5 bases short, with 8 bases between. CDR3 loop: CATSDLMGNEQYF. The CDR3 DNA sequence: TGTGCCACCAGTGATTTAATGGGAAACGAGCAGTACTTC.

The chain joins TRBV27 to TRBJ1-1; D ambiguous. This CDR3 is built from 15 residues. V lost 6 bases and J lost 0, with 14 bases in between. Germline V lookup: CDR1 MNHEY, CDR2 SMNVEV (reference sequence). The CDR3 sequence is CASRAAGTVNTEAFF. The CDR3 bases are TGTGCCAGCAGGGCTGCGGGAACAGTGAACACTGAAGCTTTCTTT.

This chain uses TRBV28 with TRBJ1-1; tentative D call: TRBD1 (5 bases). V shed 3 bases and J shed 1 base, with 18 bases lying between them. The germline V gene encodes CDR1 MDHEN and CDR2 SYDVKM. The CDR3 spans 17 residues. This CDR3 reads CASSFSRGERSNTEAFF. The CDR3 DNA reads as TGTGCCAGCAGTTTCTCCCGGGGGGAGAGGTCGAACACTGAAGCTTTCTTT. Filled out from reference TRBV28 and TRBJ1-1, the complete variable domain reads DVKVTQSSRYLVKRTGEKVFLECVQDMDHENMFWYRQDPGLGLRLIYFSYDVKMKEKGDIPEGYSVSREKKERFSLILESASTNQTSMYLCASSFSRGERSNTEAFFGQGTRLTVV.

The V call is TRBV4-2, the J call TRBJ2-7; D possibly corresponds to TRBD2 (6 bases). The CDR3 consists of 14 residues. Trimming pared 3 bases from V and 2 bases from J, leaving 11 bases between. Per germline, CDR1 LGHNA and CDR2 YNFKEQ. CDR3 bases: TGTGCCAGCAGCCAGGGGGGACTCCCCTACGAGCAGTACTTC. It specifies CASSQGGLPYEQYF.

The chain employs TRBV10-3 and TRBJ2-5; a weak D match, TRBD1 (5 bases). Germline lookup yields CDR1 ENHRY and CDR2 SYGVKD. V lost 3 bases to trimming and J lost 5 bases, with 13 bases between them. This CDR3 is 14 amino acids long. Here the CDR3 reads CAISESGLGETQYF. DNA of the CDR3: TGTGCCATCAGTGAATCAGGGTTGGGGGAGACCCAGTACTTC.

This sequence joins TRBV4-1 and TRBJ2-7, with 10 bases identical to TRBD2. Germline values: CDR1 MGHRA, CDR2 YSYEKL. Trimming removed 4 bases from V and 2 bases from J; junction bases left unmatched: 2. CDR3 length equals 14 residues. The CDR3: CASSLAGGTYEQYF. The CDR3 DNA sequence: TGCGCCAGCAGCCTAGCGGGAGGTACCTACGAGCAGTACTTC.

The chain employs TRBV19 and TRBJ1-1; D unresolved. The CDR3 has 14 residues. Germline CDR1 is LNHDA and CDR2 is SQIVND (reference sequence). V was trimmed by 6 bases and J by 0 bases, leaving 11 bases between them. CDR3 sequence (DNA): TGTGCCAGTAGCGGGGTAAGGGTGAACACTGAAGCTTTCTTT. This translates into CASSGVRVNTEAFF.

This rearrangement joins TRBV19 to TRBJ2-5; 11 bases map to TRBD2. With 6 bases clipped from V and 5 bases from J, the junction kept 17 bases outside the gene matches. The CDR3 length is 18 residues. Germline V gives CDR1 LNHDA, CDR2 SQIVND (reference sequence). The CDR3, as DNA: TGTGCCAGTAGCCCCGGACCCTTTAGCGGGAGGGCCAGGGAGACCCAGTACTTC. Translated, it gives CASSPGPFSGRARETQYF.

This clone was counted once. The chain carries TRBV4-3 and TRBJ2-3; the D gene is possibly TRBD1 (6 bases). CDR1 is LGHNA, CDR2 YSLEER, per germline. The V end was cut by 2 bases, the J end by 3 bases, with 6 bases between. This CDR3 contains 13 residues. As DNA, the CDR3 is TGCGCCAGCAGCCAACAGGGGACAGATACGCAGTATTTT. Protein: CASSQQGTDTQYF.

CDR3 DNA: TGTGCCAGCAGACTACAGGGGGGCCCCACCTACGAGCAGTACTTC. This encodes CASRLQGGPTYEQYF. The rearrangement links TRBV27 to TRBJ2-7; TRBD1 matches at 8 bases. The CDR3 runs 15 residues. Germline assignment: CDR1 MNHEY and CDR2 SMNVEV (reference sequence). The V and J ends lost 6 bases and 2 bases, in that order; junction bases with no gene match: 9.

A few counts support this clone. The chain recombines TRBV4-3 with TRBJ1-2, with 10 bases matching TRBD1. CDR3 length: 14 residues. Germline assignment: CDR1 LGHNA and CDR2 YSLEER. V lost 4 bases, J lost 7 bases, and 6 bases stayed unmatched. The CDR3 region has the DNA TGCGCCAGCAGCCCTGTGGACAGGGGGGCTGGCTACACCTTC. This codes for CASSPVDRGAGYTF.

In this sample, this clone turned up once. The gene calls are TRBV10-3 and TRBJ1-1, with 7 nucleotides matching TRBD1. CDR1 is ENHRY and CDR2 is SYGVKD in the germline V gene. CDR3 length equals 14 residues. V lost 2 bases and J lost 1; bases outside the gene matches: 1. CDR3 loop: CAISEDRANTEAFF. The CDR3 DNA is TGTGCCATCAGTGAGGACAGGGCGAACACTGAAGCTTTCTTT.